Below, 18 T cell receptor beta chains from the same sample are listed, as sequenced in a study of T cells in severe cutaneous drug reactions. Carbamazepine had induced Stevens-Johnson syndrome or toxic epidermal necrolysis in the sequenced donors. The iRepertoire multiplex PCR system with TCR subtype-specific primers built both bulk and single-cell libraries. TCRdb re-called the multiplex PCR reads and catalogs CDR3 proteins one per entry, DNA excluded. The table for this sample gives approximately 7,600 distinct CDR3 sequences. The specimen was cells from a skin blister. These TCRs come from a human donor with a severe cutaneous adverse drug reaction.

This sequence joins TRBV13 and TRBJ2-1; TCRdb gives TRBD2 as the D gene, but with no DNA this cannot be confirmed. This CDR3 comprises 17 residues. CDR1 is PRHDT, CDR2 FYEKMQ, per germline (reference sequence). Here the CDR3 reads CASSSLAGGLSYNEQFF.

The chain carries TRBV12-3 or TRBV12-4 and TRBJ2-1. The CDR3 has 14 residues. The CDR3 spells CASITTSSYNEQFF.

The chain is built from TRBV28 and TRBJ2-2; TCRdb picks TRBD1, but there is no DNA to check that call. Germline-derived CDR1 and CDR2 are MDHEN and SYDVKM. CDR3 length equals 15 residues. The CDR3 sequence is CASMDQQGNTGELFF.

This sequence joins TRBV27 and TRBJ1-2; the D call of TRBD1 rests on TCRdb alone, since no DNA is present to check it. CDR1 MNHEY and CDR2 SMNVEV come from the germline V gene (reference sequence). The CDR3 consists of 16 residues. The CDR3: CASSSTDRGYLYGYTF.

The gene calls are TRBV5-6 and TRBJ2-5. The CDR3 runs 13 residues. From germline, CDR1 is SGHDT and CDR2 YYEEEE. The CDR3 sequence: CASSLASRETQYF.

Considering frequency, this clonotype is medium-sized. V is TRBV11-3 and J is TRBJ2-3; TCRdb picks TRBD1, but there is no DNA to check that call. Germline values: CDR1 SGHNT, CDR2 YENEEA. This CDR3 is built from 16 residues. The CDR3 region is CASNPGQGTETDTQYF.

The rearrangement uses TRBV4-1 and TRBJ2-5; TCRdb calls TRBD2, which cannot be checked without DNA. This CDR3 is built from 15 residues. CDR1 and CDR2 (germline): MGHRA, YSYEKL. The CDR3 loop is CASSQVLAGDQTQYF.

This rearrangement joins TRBV12-3 or TRBV12-4 to TRBJ2-2. CDR3 size: 16 residues. CDR3 loop: CASSLRVTRNTGELFF.

The chain carries TRBV30 and TRBJ1-2; TCRdb names TRBD1, which stays unverified in the absence of DNA. Germline V gene lookup returns CDR1 GTSNPN and CDR2 SVGIG (reference sequence). The CDR3 has 13 amino acids. The CDR3 spells CAWIGGTGRGYTF.

J is TRBJ1-1 and V is TRBV6-2 or TRBV6-3. CDR1 and CDR2 (germline): MNHEY, SVGEGT. This CDR3 has 12 residues. CDR3 sequence reads: CASSDGRAEAFF.

The chain recombines TRBV19 with TRBJ1-1; TCRdb selects TRBD1, and the lack of DNA leaves this call unchecked. This CDR3 has 16 residues. Germline values: CDR1 LNHDA, CDR2 SQIVND (reference sequence). This CDR3 reads CASSPTGTWVNTEAFF.

The gene calls are TRBV27 and TRBJ2-7; lacking DNA, the TRBD1 call made by TCRdb goes unchecked. Per germline, CDR1 MNHEY and CDR2 SMNVEV (reference sequence). The CDR3 sequence is 14 residues long. CDR3 loop: CASSLSPPSYEQYF.

The chain carries TRBV4-3 and TRBJ2-1; TCRdb lists TRBD1, though no DNA is available to test this call. CDR3 length: 16 amino acids. The germline gives CDR1 LGHNA, CDR2 YSLEER. This chain's CDR3 is CASSQDLGQGPNEQFF.

The chain links TRBV7-9 to TRBJ2-1; TCRdb lists TRBD1, though no DNA is available to test this call. The CDR3 sequence is 14 residues long. The V gene's germline CDR1 is SEHNR and CDR2 FQNEAQ (reference sequence). The CDR3 protein is CASIHRDRLFEQFF. Full variable domain (remainder filled in from reference TRBV7-9 and TRBJ2-1): DTGVSQNPRHKITKRGQNVTFRCDPISEHNRLYWYRQTLGQGPEFLTYFQNEAQLEKSRLLSDRFSAERPKGSFSTLEIQRTEQGDSAMYLCASIHRDRLFEQFFGPGTRLTVL.

This clonotype is medium-sized by frequency. The chain employs TRBV12-3 or TRBV12-4 and TRBJ2-2; the D call of TRBD1 rests on TCRdb alone, since no DNA is present to check it. This CDR3 has 13 amino acids. The CDR3 sequence: CAIESDRSGELFF.

This chain connects TRBV18 to TRBJ2-1; the TRBD2 assignment by TCRdb is unverifiable without DNA. The CDR3 is made up of 14 amino acids. Germline values: CDR1 KGHSH, CDR2 LQKENI. The CDR3 sequence: CASSPGPPLPEQFF.

This clonotype registers medium-sized (0.01 to 0.1%) by frequency. The chain employs TRBV5-5 and TRBJ2-1. CDR3 length equals 15 residues. CDR1 is SGHKS and CDR2 is YYEKEE in the germline V gene (reference sequence). CDR3 sequence reads: CASSLTPRTYNEQFF.

The V gene is TRBV29-1, the J gene TRBJ2-3. The germline V gene has CDR1 SQVTM and CDR2 ANQGSEA. CDR3 length: 15 residues. The CDR3 loop reads CSVEGGLFRTDTQYF.